This T cell receptor beta chain comes out of a study of early T cells in non-severe SARS-CoV-2 infection. Looking at the study overall: Sequenced bulk RNA came from whole blood that was unsorted, and chains were unpaired. Study results and limitations: Matching against VDJdb likely underestimated virus-specific expansions, favoring anti-spike CD8.

Each cDNA molecule carried a unique molecular identifier. In TCRdb, the 5' RACE reads were re-called with MiXCR into one record per CDR3 protein. Of about 98,000 distinct CDR3 sequences listed, about 15% are singletons. The CDR3 extends over 12 amino acids. The germline CDR1 and CDR2 sequences are MRHNA and SNTAGT. V lost 6 bases and J lost 1, with 7 bases in between. As to this clonotype: The target antigen is unknown.

The chain recombines TRBV6-4 with TRBJ2-7; no clear D gene. This clonotype was sampled from an adult who was a healthcare worker with PCR-confirmed SARS-CoV-2 infection or an uninfected control (not recorded which). Sequences were obtained from whole blood. The CDR3 nucleotides are TGTGCCAGCAGCCCAAAATCCTACGAGCAGTACTTC. Translating it yields CASSPKSYEQYF.